This T cell receptor (beta chain) is drawn from a study of blood T cell repertoires in COVID-19 (dated by TCRdb to 2018 to 2020). At the level of the whole study: Collaborator samples came from the United States, Italy and Spain and covered acute and convalescent phases of COVID-19. Samples were obtained from the ongoing ImmuneRACE study (first 160 participants) and from some 1,200 subjects provided by 6 global collaborators. Deeply sampled blood TCRbeta repertoires from subjects exposed to, actively infected with, or recovered from COVID-19 were included in the dataset. The prospective study material was composed of cDNA or gDNA derived from T cells, B-cell-depleted T cells, or PBMCs. The sample metadata nearly always contained a de-identified subject ID, COVID-19 status, age in years and sex. The repertoires were made available in a free public database intended to serve as a resource for research on the immune response to SARS-CoV-2. Where available, HLA class I and class II types were taken from metadata supplied by the sample provider and were not determined by assay-based typing. Broader findings and caveats from the paper: Clinical and demographic metadata were provided uncurated, with the amount varying by source and participant.

As regards this clone: Its antigen remains undetermined. No clone much larger than this one lies a single base away; base qualities are absent.

Participants in the prospective study were enrolled through a virtual design, were aged roughly 18 to 100 years, and lived in approximately 25 United States geographic areas. In the prospective study, participants were assigned to cohorts based on the clinical history participants reported in a screening survey and a study questionnaire. In the prospective study, whole blood, serum and a nasopharyngeal or oropharyngeal swab were collected from each participant by mobile phlebotomists. Additional blood draws and questionnaires over an approximately 2-month period could optionally be provided by prospective study participants. Prospective study blood samples were shipped either frozen or at room temperature before DNA extraction. Its CDR3 holds 14 amino acids, cysteine through phenylalanine. Only the CDR3 portion is preserved as DNA: 42 bases, with reading frame beginning at the first base. At the junction V is shortened by 4 bases and J by 5 bases; bases outside the gene matches: 8. CDR1 and CDR2 were assigned from the germline V gene (reference sequence) as SGHNT and YYREEE.

TCRbeta CDR3 regions were amplified from genomic DNA using the immunoSEQ Assay, a bias-controlled multiplex PCR. Turning to the authors' computational methods: Nucleated cell counts per sample were estimated from amplification of reference gene primers within the assay. Sequence reads were collapsed and filtered to measure the absolute abundance of every unique TCRbeta CDR3 rearrangement. For each sample, productive Simpson clonality was calculated by taking the square root of Simpson's diversity index across productive rearrangements. In TCRdb, the immuneACCESS table is reduced to in-frame sequences with V and J assigned. These tables do not hold every clone; where another copy was compared, an unresolved V gene accounts for under half, and the others remain unexplained. That table supplies the V and J calls and clone size; D and trimming were determined from the DNA. In this sample the table shows 200,000 or so clones, 75% to 90% of which occur a single time. Of the sample, around 2.3% is held by the ten largest clones.

The source of this sequence is a woman aged 40 to 50 with acute COVID-19. The V and J segments used are TRBV5-4 and TRBJ1-1; 7 junctional bases match TRBD1. What was sequenced was PBMCs or T cells enriched from blood (not recorded which). The nucleotide sequence is given as TGTGCCAGCAGCGACATAGGGGGCCAGACTGAAGCTTTCTTT. Translated, this gives CASSDIGGQTEAFF.